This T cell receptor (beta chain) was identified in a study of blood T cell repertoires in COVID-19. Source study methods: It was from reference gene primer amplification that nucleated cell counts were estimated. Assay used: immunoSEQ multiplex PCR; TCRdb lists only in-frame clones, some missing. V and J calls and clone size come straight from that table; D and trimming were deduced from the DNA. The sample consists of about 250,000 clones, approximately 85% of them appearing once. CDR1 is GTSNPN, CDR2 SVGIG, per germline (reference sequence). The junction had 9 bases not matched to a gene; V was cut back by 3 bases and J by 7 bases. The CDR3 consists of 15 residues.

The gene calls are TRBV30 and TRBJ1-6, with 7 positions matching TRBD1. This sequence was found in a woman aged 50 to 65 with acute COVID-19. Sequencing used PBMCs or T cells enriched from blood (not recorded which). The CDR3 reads CAWSDMGTVNSPLHF. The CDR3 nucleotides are TGTGCCTGGAGCGATATGGGGACAGTGAATTCACCCCTCCACTTT.